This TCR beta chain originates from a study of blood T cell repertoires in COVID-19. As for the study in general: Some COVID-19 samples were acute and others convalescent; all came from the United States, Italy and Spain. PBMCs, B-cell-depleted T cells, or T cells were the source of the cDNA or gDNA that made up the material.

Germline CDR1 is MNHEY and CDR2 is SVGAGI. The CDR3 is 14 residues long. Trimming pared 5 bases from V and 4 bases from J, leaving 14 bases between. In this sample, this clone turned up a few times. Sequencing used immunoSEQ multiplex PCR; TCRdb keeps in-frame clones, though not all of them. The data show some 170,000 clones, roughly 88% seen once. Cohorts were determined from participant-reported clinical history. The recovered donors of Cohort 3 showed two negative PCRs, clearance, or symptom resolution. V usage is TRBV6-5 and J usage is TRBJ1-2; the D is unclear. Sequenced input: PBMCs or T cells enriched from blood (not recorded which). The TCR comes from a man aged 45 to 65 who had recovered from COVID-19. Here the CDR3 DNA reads TGTGCCAGCAGTACTGGAGGACGTCTCTATGGCTACACCTTC. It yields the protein CASSTGGRLYGYTF.